Shown below are 10 T cell receptor beta chains from a single sample sequenced in a study of cytomegalovirus exposure and HLA in healthy donors. 13 Jbeta primers and 60 Vbeta primers were used for the PCR. Assay: immunoSEQ multiplex PCR; the TCRdb copy retains only in-frame clones and omits some. The table records some 180,000 clones, about 9% of them present only once. The sequenced sample was PBMCs. Receptors originate from a woman aged 25 to 39 in good health and CMV-seropositive.

This clone was counted only a few times. The CDR3 region is CASSQGATGLNEKLFF. CDR3 nucleotide sequence: TGTGCCAGCAGCCAAGGGGCGACAGGCCTTAATGAAAAACTGTTTTTT. This chain connects TRBV4-2 to TRBJ1-4, with D perhaps matching TRBD1 (6 bases). CDR3 length: 16 residues. Trimming took 1 base from V and 4 from J, leaving 13 bases between them. The germline V gene has CDR1 LGHNA and CDR2 YNFKEQ.

For this clone: Distinct nucleotide sequences in the sample also encode this CDR3. The V call is TRBV5-6, the J call TRBJ2-7, with TRBD2 identical over 8 bases. The CDR3 is 15 amino acids. Per the germline V gene, CDR1 is SGHDT and CDR2 is YYEEEE. With V trimmed by 0 bases and J by 2 bases, 4 bases remained unmatched. This CDR3 reads CASSLGLAGAYEQYF. The CDR3 DNA sequence: TGTGCCAGCAGCTTGGGGCTAGCGGGTGCCTACGAGCAGTACTTC.

The V gene is TRBV7-3, the J gene TRBJ2-2, with no clear D. With 3 bases removed from V and 0 bases from J, the gap between germline ends came to 11 bases. The CDR3 is 16 residues long. Germline-derived CDR1 and CDR2 are SGHTA and FQGTGA. The CDR3 sequence: CASSFGQIANTGELFF. CDR3 DNA: TGTGCCAGCAGCTTTGGGCAGATCGCGAACACCGGGGAGCTGTTTTTT.

CDR3 in DNA: TGTGCCAGCAGCTTAGCGGGACTAGCCGGTGAGCAGTTCTTC. It translates to CASSLAGLAGEQFF. The chain employs TRBV7-9 and TRBJ2-1; 9 nucleotides line up with TRBD2. V lost 0 bases and J lost 9; bases outside the gene matches: 3. Germline CDR1 and CDR2: SEHNR and FQNEAQ (reference sequence). The CDR3 sequence is 14 residues long.

In this sample, this clone turned up a few times. The chain carries TRBV10-3 and TRBJ2-7, with D possibly being TRBD1 (6 bases). The germline V gene has CDR1 ENHRY and CDR2 SYGVKD. The CDR3 consists of 14 residues. V shed 6 bases and J shed 7 bases, with 19 bases lying between them. For the CDR3, the DNA is TGTGCCATCAGCGGCAGGGGCTCCCTGTCGGAGCAGTACTTC. This encodes CAISGRGSLSEQYF.

This clone was seen a few times. The chain joins TRBV5-1 to TRBJ2-3, with no clear D. Trimming removed 3 bases from V and 3 bases from J, with 17 bases in between. CDR3 length: 16 residues. Germline lookup yields CDR1 SGHRS and CDR2 YFSETQ. This chain's CDR3 is CASSSRPPGLTDTQYF. In DNA, the CDR3 is TGCGCCAGCAGCTCGAGGCCCCCGGGTCTTACAGATACGCAGTATTTT.

This chain connects TRBV5-1 to TRBJ1-1, with D possibly being TRBD1 (5 bases). This CDR3 comprises 14 residues. V was pared by 2 bases and J by 1 base, with 9 bases between. CDR1 is SGHRS, CDR2 YFSETQ, per germline. This CDR3 is CASSFTGRNTEAFF. CDR3 in DNA: TGCGCCAGCAGCTTTACAGGACGGAACACTGAAGCTTTCTTT.

This chain connects TRBV5-1 to TRBJ1-1, with D possibly matching TRBD1 (5 bases). This CDR3 is 13 amino acids long. V gave up 0 bases and J gave up 7 bases, with 10 bases separating them. CDR1 and CDR2 from the germline V gene are SGHRS and YFSETQ. The CDR3 sequence is CASSLVFRGEAFF. In DNA form, the CDR3 reads TGCGCCAGCAGCTTGGTTTTTAGGGGTGAAGCTTTCTTT.

V usage is TRBV15 and J usage is TRBJ2-7; D is uncertain. The CDR3 has 13 amino acids. Trimming took off 0 bases at V and 4 bases at J, with 7 bases between the two ends. The V gene's germline CDR1 is LNHNV and CDR2 YYDKDF (reference sequence). CDR3 region: CATSRDPNYEQYF. DNA of the CDR3: TGTGCCACCAGCAGAGATCCTAATTACGAGCAGTACTTC.

This clone was observed a handful of times. This chain joins TRBV6-1 and TRBJ2-1, with TRBD2 matching 8 bases. The V segment lost 3 bases and the J segment 0 bases; nucleotides outside the gene matches: 4. CDR3 size: 16 residues. The germline V gene has CDR1 MNHNS and CDR2 SASEGT. The CDR3 region has the DNA TGTGCCAGCAGTGAGACAAGCGGGAGCTCCTACAATGAGCAGTTCTTC. Protein sequence: CASSETSGSSYNEQFF.